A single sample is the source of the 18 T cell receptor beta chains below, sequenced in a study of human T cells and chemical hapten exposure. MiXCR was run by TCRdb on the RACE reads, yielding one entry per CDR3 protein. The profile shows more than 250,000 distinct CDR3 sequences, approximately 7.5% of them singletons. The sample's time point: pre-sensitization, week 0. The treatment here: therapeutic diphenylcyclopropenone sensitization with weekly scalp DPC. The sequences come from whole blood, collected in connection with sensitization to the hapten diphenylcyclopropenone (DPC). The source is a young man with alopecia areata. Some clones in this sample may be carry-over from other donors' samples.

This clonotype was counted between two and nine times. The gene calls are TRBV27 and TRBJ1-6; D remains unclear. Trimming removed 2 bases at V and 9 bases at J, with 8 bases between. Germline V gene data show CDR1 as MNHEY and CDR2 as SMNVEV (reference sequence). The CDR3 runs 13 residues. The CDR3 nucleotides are TGTGCCAGCAGTTTAATATCGAGTTCACCCCTCCACTTT. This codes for CASSLISSSPLHF.

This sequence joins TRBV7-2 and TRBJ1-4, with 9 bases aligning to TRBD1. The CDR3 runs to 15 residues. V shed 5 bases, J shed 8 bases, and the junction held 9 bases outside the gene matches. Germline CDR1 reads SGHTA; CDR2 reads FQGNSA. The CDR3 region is CASSAVETGGEKLFF. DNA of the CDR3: TGTGCCAGCAGCGCGGTCGAGACAGGGGGAGAAAAACTGTTTTTT.

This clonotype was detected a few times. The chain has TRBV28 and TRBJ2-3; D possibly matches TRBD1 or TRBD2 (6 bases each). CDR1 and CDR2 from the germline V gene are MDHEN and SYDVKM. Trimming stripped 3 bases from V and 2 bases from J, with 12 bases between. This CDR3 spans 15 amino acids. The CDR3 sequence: CASSFGGGFTDTQYF. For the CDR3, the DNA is TGTGCCAGCAGTTTTGGAGGGGGATTCACAGATACGCAGTATTTT.

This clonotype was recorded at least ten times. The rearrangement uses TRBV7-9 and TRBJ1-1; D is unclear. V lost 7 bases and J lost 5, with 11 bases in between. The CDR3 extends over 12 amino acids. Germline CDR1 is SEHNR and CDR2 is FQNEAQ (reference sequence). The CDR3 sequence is CASTLLGTEAFF. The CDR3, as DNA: TGTGCCAGCACCCTATTGGGGACTGAAGCTTTCTTT.

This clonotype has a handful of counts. This chain's CDR3 is CASSLVGGGALETQYF. In DNA, the CDR3 is TGTGCCAGCAGCTTAGTTGGCGGGGGGGCCCTAGAGACCCAGTACTTC. This sequence joins TRBV11-2 and TRBJ2-5; 9 bases match TRBD2. This CDR3 region has 16 residues. V lost 1 base, J lost 4 bases, and 7 bases stayed unmatched. Germline V gives CDR1 SGHAT, CDR2 FQNNGV.

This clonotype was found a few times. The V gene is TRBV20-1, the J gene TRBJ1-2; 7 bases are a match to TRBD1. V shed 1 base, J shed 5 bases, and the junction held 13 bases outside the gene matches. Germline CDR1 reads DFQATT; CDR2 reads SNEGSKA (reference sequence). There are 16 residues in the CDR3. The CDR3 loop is CSARVGTAGRSYGYTF. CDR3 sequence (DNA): TGCAGTGCTAGAGTTGGGACAGCGGGCAGGTCGTATGGCTACACCTTC.

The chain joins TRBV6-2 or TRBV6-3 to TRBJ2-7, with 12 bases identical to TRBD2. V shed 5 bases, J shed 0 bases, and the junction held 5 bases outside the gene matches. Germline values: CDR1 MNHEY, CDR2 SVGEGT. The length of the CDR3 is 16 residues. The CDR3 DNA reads TGTGCCAGCAGTGCCGGACTAGCGGGGAGCTCCTACGAGCAGTACGTC. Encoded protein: CASSAGLAGSSYEQYV.

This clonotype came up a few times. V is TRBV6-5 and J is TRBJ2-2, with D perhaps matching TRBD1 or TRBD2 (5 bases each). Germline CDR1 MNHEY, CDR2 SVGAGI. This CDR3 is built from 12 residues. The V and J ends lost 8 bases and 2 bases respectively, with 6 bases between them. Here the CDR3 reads CASGGNTGELFF. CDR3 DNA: TGTGCCAGCGGGGGAAACACCGGGGAGCTGTTTTTT.

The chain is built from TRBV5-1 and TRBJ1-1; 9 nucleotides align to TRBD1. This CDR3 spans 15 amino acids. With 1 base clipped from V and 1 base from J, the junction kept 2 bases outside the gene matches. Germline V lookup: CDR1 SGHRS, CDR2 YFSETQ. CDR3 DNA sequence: TGCGCCAGCAGCTTGTGGGACAGGGAGAACACTGAAGCTTTCTTT. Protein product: CASSLWDRENTEAFF.

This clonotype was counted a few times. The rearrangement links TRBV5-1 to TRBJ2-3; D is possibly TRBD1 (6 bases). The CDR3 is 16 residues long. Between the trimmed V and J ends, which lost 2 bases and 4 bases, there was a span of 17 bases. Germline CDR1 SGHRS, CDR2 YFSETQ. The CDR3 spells CASSFWGPIPPDTQYF. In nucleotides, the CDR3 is TGCGCCAGCAGCTTCTGGGGGCCCATCCCCCCAGATACGCAGTATTTT.

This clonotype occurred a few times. The CDR3 sequence: CASSLERFTDTQYF. DNA for the CDR3: TGTGCCAGCAGTTTAGAACGGTTCACAGATACGCAGTATTTT. V and J are TRBV12-3 or TRBV12-4 and TRBJ2-3; D gene unclear. V lost 1 base to trimming and J lost 2 bases, with 7 bases between them. The length of the CDR3 is 14 residues.

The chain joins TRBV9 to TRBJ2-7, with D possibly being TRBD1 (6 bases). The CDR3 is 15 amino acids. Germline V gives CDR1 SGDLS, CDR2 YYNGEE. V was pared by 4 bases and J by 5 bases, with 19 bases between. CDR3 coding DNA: TGTGCCAGCAGCCCTTTTGGGGGCGCGAATAACGAGCAGTACTTC. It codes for CASSPFGGANNEQYF. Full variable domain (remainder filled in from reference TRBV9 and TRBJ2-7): DSGVTQTPKHLITATGQRVTLRCSPRSGDLSVYWYQQSLDQGLQFLIQYYNGEERAKGNILERFSAQQFPDLHSELNLSSLELGDSALYFCASSPFGGANNEQYFGPGTRLTVT.

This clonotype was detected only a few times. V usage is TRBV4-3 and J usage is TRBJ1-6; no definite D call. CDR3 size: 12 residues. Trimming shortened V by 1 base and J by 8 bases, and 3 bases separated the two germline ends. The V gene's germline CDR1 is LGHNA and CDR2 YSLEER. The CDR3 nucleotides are TGCGCCAGCAGCCAAGTGGATTCACCCCTCCACTTT. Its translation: CASSQVDSPLHF.

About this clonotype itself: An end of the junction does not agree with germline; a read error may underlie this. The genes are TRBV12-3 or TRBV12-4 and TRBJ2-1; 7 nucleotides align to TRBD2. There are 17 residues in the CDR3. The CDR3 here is CGSSPTTGGINYNEQFF. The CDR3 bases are TGTGGCAGCAGCCCTACCACCGGGGGGATCAATTACAATGAGCAGTTCTTC.

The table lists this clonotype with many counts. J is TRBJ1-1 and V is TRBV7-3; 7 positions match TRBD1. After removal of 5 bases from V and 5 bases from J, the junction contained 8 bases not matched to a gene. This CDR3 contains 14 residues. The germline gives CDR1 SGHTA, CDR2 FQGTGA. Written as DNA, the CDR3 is TGTGCCAGCAGCCCCCCGGACAGGAGGACTGAAGCTTTCTTT. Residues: CASSPPDRRTEAFF.

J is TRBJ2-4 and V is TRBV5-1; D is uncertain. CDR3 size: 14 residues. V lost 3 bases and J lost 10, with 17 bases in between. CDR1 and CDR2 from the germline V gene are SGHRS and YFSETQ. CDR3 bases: TGCGCCAGCAGCTCTGGGGTGGCATCCATAATTCAGTACTTC. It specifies CASSSGVASIIQYF.

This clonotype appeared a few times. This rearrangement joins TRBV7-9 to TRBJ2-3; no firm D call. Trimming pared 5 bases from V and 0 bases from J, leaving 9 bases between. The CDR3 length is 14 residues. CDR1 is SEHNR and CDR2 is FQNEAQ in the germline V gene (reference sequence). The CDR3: CASSHHASTDTQYF. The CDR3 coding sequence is TGTGCCAGCAGCCACCATGCTAGCACAGATACGCAGTATTTT.

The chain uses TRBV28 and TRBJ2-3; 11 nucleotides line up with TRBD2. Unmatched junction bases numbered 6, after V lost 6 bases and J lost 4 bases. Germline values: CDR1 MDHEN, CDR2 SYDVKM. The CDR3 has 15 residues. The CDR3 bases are TGTGCCAGCAGCTCCCTAGCGGGGGGATCAGATACGCAGTATTTT. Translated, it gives CASSSLAGGSDTQYF.